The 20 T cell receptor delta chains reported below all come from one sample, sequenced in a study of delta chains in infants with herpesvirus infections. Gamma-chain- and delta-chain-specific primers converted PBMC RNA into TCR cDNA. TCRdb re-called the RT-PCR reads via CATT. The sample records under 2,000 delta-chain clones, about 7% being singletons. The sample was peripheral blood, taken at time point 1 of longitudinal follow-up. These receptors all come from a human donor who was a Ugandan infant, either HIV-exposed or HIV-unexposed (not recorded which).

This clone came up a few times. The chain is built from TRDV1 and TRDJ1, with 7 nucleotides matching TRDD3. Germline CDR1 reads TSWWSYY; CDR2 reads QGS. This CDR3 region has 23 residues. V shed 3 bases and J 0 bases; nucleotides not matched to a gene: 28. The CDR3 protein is CALGDSSSLREFWGTQYTDKLIF. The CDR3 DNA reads TGTGCTCTTGGGGACTCCTCTTCACTCCGTGAATTTTGGGGGACCCAGTACACCGATAAACTCATCTTT.

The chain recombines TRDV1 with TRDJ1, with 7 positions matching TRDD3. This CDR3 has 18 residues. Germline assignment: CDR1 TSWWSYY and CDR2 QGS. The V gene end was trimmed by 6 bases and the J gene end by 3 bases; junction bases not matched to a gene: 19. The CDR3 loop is CALGDYPYWGGCPDKLIF. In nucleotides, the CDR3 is TGTGCTCTTGGAGATTACCCGTACTGGGGTGGGTGCCCCGATAAACTCATCTTT.

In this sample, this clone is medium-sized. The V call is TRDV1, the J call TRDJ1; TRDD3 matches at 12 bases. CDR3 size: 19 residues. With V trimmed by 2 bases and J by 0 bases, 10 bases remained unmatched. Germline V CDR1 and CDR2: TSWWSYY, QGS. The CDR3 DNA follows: TGTGCTCTTGGGGAAGGAGGGCTGGGGGATACGCTGTACACCGATAAACTCATCTTT. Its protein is CALGEGGLGDTLYTDKLIF.

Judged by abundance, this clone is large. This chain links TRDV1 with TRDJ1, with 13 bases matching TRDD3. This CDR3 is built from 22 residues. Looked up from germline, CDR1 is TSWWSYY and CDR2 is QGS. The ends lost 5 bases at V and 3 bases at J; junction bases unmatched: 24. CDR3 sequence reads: CALGPPFPSLFTGGYASDKLIF. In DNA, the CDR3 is TGTGCTCTTGGGCCCCCCTTTCCTTCCCTTTTTACTGGGGGATACGCCTCCGATAAACTCATCTTT.

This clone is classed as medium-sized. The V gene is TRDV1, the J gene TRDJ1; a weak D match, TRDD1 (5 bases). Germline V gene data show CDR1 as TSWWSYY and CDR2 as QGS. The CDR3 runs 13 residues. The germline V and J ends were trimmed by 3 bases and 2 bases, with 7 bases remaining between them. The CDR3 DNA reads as TGTGCTCTTGGGGAGAATAGGACCGATAAACTCATCTTT. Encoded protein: CALGENRTDKLIF.

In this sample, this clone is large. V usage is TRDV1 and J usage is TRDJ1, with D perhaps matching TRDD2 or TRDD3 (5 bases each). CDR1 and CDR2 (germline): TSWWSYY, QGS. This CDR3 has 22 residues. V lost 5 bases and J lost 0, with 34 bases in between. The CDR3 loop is CALGPYLPSQSTGLSYTDKLIF. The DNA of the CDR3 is TGTGCTCTTGGGCCGTATCTGCCTTCGCAAAGTACTGGTCTCTCTTACACCGATAAACTCATCTTT.

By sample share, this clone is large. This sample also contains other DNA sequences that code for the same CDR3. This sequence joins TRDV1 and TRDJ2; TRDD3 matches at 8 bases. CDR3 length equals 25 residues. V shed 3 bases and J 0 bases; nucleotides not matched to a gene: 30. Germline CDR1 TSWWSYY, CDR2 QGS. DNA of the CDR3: TGTGCTCTTGGGGATCAGACGAGGGGTTTTAGGGTCGCCTGGGGGAGATACACTTTGACAGCACAACTCTTCTTT. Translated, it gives CALGDQTRGFRVAWGRYTLTAQLFF.

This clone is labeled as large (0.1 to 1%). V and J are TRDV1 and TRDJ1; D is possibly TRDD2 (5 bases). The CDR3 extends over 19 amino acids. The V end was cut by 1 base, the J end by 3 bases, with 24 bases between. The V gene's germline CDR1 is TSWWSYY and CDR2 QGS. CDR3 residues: CALGEPSRPNGTGADKLIF. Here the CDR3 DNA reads TGTGCTCTTGGGGAACCATCTCGTCCTAATGGGACAGGAGCCGATAAACTCATCTTT.

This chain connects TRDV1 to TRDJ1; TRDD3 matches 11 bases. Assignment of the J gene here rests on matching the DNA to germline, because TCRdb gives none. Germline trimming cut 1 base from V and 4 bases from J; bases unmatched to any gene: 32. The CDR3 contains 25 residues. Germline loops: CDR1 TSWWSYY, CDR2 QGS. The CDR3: CALGEPSLFPITVLGDRQLIDKLIF. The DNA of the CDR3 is TGTGCTCTTGGGGAACCCTCGCTATTTCCCATTACAGTACTGGGGGATAGACAATTAATCGATAAACTCATCTTT.

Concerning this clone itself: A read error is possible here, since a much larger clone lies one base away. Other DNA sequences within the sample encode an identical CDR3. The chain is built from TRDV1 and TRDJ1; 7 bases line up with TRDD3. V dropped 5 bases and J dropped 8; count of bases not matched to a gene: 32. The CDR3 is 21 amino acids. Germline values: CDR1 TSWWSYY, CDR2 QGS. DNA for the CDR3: TGTGCTCTTGGGCCGCCGGGCTCTTGTGAGGACTGGGGACCTTATGAGGCCAAACTCATCTTT. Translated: CALGPPGSCEDWGPYEAKLIF.

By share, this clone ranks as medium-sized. Here the CDR3 reads CALGPDLFLPFTGGPYTDKLIF. The CDR3 region has the DNA TGTGCTCTTGGGCCCGACCTCTTCCTCCCCTTTACTGGGGGACCTTACACCGATAAACTCATCTTT. J is TRDJ1 and V is TRDV1; 9 bases are shared with TRDD3. This CDR3 region has 22 residues. CDR1 is TSWWSYY, CDR2 QGS, per germline. V lost 5 bases to trimming and J lost 0 bases; unmatched junction nucleotides: 25.

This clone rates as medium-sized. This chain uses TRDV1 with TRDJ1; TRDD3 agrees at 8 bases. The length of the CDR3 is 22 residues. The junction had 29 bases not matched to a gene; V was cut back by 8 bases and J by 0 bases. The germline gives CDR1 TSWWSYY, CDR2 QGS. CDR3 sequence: CALQLFVLGAHLPGKYTDKLIF. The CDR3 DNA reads TGTGCTCTTCAACTGTTCGTACTGGGGGCTCACCTTCCCGGGAAGTACACCGATAAACTCATCTTT.

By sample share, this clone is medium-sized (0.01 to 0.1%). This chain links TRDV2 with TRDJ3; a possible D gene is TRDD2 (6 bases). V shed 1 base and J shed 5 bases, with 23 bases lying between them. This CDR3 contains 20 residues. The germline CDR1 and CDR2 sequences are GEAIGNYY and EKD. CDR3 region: CACDTFRVLQLTGDTRQMFF. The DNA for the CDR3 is TGTGCCTGTGACACGTTCAGAGTCCTACAATTGACTGGGGACACCCGACAGATGTTTTTC.

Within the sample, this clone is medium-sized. The CDR3 DNA sequence: TGTGCTCTTGGGGAAAAGATCTTCCTACCATTTGTGCGAACTGGGGGTTCCGATAAACTCATCTTT. This gives the protein CALGEKIFLPFVRTGGSDKLIF. The V and J genes are TRDV1 and TRDJ1, with D perhaps TRDD2 or TRDD3 (8 bases each). In germline, CDR1 is TSWWSYY, CDR2 QGS. CDR3 length: 22 residues. V lost 2 bases to trimming and J lost 3 bases, with 34 bases between them.

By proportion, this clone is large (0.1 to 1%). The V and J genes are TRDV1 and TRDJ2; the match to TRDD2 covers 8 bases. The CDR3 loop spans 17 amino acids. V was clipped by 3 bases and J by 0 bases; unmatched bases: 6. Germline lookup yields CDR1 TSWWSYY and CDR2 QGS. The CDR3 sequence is CALGDPSSYPLTAQLFF. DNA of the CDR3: TGTGCTCTTGGGGATCCCTCTTCCTACCCTTTGACAGCACAACTCTTCTTT.

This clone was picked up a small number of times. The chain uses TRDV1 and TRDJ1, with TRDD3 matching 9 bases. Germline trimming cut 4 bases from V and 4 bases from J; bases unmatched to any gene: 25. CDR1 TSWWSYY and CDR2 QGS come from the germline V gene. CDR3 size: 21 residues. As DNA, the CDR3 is TGTGCTCTTGGGGCATCGGCCTTCCAAAAACTGGGGGAAACCCGGCACGATAAACTCATCTTT. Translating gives CALGASAFQKLGETRHDKLIF.

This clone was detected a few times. CDR3 nucleotide sequence: TGTGCTCTTGGGGAACTTTCCTACTGGGGGCTCGCCTTCACCGATAAACTCATCTTT. Its protein is CALGELSYWGLAFTDKLIF. This sequence joins TRDV1 and TRDJ1; possibly TRDD3 for D (8 bases). The V end was cut by 0 bases, the J end by 1 base, with 21 bases between. Germline V gene sequence: CDR1 TSWWSYY, CDR2 QGS. CDR3 size: 19 residues.

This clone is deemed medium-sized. The CDR3 spells CASGNGGFDTDKLIF. The CDR3 bases are TGTGCCTCTGGAAATGGGGGATTTGACACCGATAAACTCATCTTT. This chain links TRDV3 with TRDJ1, with 8 bases identical to TRDD3. Germline assignment: CDR1 TVYSNPD and CDR2 GDNSRS (reference sequence). The V gene end was trimmed by 4 bases and the J gene end by 0 bases; junction bases not matched to a gene: 10. The CDR3 consists of 15 residues.

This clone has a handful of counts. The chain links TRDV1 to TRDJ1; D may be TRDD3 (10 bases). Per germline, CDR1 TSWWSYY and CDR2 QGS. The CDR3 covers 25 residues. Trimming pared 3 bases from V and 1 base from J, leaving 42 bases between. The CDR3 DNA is TGTGCTCTTGGGGAGGGCCTTCCTACTGGGGGATCAATAACGCAGGAAGCAGTGAGCACCGATAAACTCATCTTT. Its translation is CALGEGLPTGGSITQEAVSTDKLIF.

This CDR3 reads CALGTPAGAIGLIF. DNA of the CDR3: TGTGCTCTTGGGACCCCAGCGGGGGCTATCGGACTCATCTTT. The genes are TRDV1 and TRDJ1; D might be TRDD3 (5 bases). From germline, CDR1 is TSWWSYY and CDR2 QGS. This CDR3 contains 14 residues. V lost 5 bases and J lost 10, with 20 bases in between.